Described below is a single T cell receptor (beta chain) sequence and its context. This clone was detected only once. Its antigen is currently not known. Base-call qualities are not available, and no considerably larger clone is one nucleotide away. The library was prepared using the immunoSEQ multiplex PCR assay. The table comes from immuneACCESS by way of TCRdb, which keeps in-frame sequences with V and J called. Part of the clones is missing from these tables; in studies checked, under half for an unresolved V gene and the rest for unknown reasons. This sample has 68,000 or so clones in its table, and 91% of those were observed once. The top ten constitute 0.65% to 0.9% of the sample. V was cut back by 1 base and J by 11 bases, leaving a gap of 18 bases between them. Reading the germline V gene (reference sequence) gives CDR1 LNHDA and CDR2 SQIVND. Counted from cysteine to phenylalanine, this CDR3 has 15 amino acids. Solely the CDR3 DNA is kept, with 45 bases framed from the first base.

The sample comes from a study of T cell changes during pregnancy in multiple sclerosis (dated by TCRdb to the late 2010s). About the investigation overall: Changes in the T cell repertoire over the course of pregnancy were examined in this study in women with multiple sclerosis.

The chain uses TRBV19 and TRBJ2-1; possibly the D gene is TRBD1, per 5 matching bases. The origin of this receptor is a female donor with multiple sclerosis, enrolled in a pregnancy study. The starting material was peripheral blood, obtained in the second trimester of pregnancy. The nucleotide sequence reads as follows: TGTGCCAGTAGTATAGCTGGGGCTGGGAAAGGAAAGCAGTTCTTC. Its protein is CASSIAGAGKGKQFF.